This T cell receptor (beta chain) is drawn from a study of breast tumors, draining lymph nodes, adjacent tissues. Samples came from axillary lymph nodes draining the breast cancer. Study-level findings and limits: The lymph node origin of tumor T cells was framed as consistent with a hypothesis, not demonstrated.

This clonotype was observed at least ten times. Its cognate antigen is unknown. Per the germline V gene, CDR1 is SGDLS and CDR2 is YYNGEE. The CDR3 runs 17 residues. The ends lost 0 bases at V and 7 bases at J; junction bases unmatched: 9. TCRdb independently ran MiXCR on the multiplex PCR reads; one entry per CDR3 protein. The sample lists around 130,000 distinct CDR3 sequences; around 20% were seen once. Sample: axillary lymph node tissue. The sequence derives from a female donor with breast cancer. Some clones in this sample may be carry-over from other donors' samples. The V and J genes are TRBV9 and TRBJ2-1, with 11 nucleotides matching TRBD2. The CDR3 nucleotides are TGTGCCAGCAGCGTAGCGTCTAGCGGGAGGTGGGGGAATGAGCAGTTCTTC. Amino acid sequence: CASSVASSGRWGNEQFF.